This T cell receptor (beta chain) originates from a study of blood T cells in healthy people across ages. This CDR3 spans 13 amino acids. Germline CDR1 reads SGHTA; CDR2 reads FQGNSA. Using a J-beta primer mix together with a sample-barcoded 5' primer, a second PCR was run for about 7 to 12 cycles. A single record per CDR3 protein comes from TCRdb applying MiXCR to the 5' RACE reads. The table shows over a million distinct CDR3 sequences, with about 45% occurring only once. The receptor was isolated from a woman younger than 30 in good health. V and J are TRBV7-2 and TRBJ2-5; the D gene is possibly TRBD2 (6 bases). Gene TRBJ2-7 matches the end of the DNA better, so the J call may be wrong. The sequencing input was blood. This chain's CDR3 is CASSPWRDYEQYF. CDR3 coding DNA: TGTGCCAGCAGCCCTTGGAGGGACTACGAGCAGTACTTC.